This is a list of T cell receptor beta chains from one sample in a study of T-cell memory formation after mild COVID-19. MiXCR, applied by TCRdb to the 5' RACE reads, yields one record per CDR3 protein. Here the sample spans 250,000 or so distinct CDR3 sequences, more than 15% being singletons. Sequenced material: PBMCs or a T cell subset sorted from them (not recorded which). The receptors originated from a man aged 18 to 29 who had mild COVID-19 (a few samples of this study predate the infection). Cell type and time point are not known. Both conserved end residues are trimmed from each CDR3. A D gene is named only where the DNA matches it firmly.

ARRQGPTDTQY TRBD1 TRBV2
ASSRQGRAYNEQF NA TRBV7-3
ASNPTPPYGYT NA TRBV13
ASSESPTYSTNEKLF NA TRBV12-3/TRBV12-4
SARSGAPQETQY NA TRBV20-1
ASSPGLRGQY NA TRBV7-2
ASSQDSSGGANEQF TRBD2 TRBV4-1
AWSPGTNLNQPQH NA TRBV30
ASSTGPGQPQH NA TRBV2
ASRDPDRVPYEQY TRBD1 TRBV4-1
ASSQVAGAGGDYEQY TRBD2 TRBV4-1
ASSTGQGTRGQETQY TRBD1 TRBV19
SAVSGNQPQH NA TRBV20-1
ATSDSKGTGDIQY NA TRBV24-1
ASSSGTGISYEQY TRBD1 TRBV19
ASSRTETYEQY NA TRBV13
ASLDGASGANVLT NA TRBV12-3/TRBV12-4
ASSPGTGLVGYT TRBD1 TRBV7-9
ASSYRGRGNGELF TRBD1 TRBV27
ASSLAGTSGSSTDTQY TRBD2 TRBV7-2
ASGQGALGNTIY TRBD1 TRBV2
ASSFEGYFGETQY NA TRBV7-3
ASSLQAGLAGYT NA TRBV7-9
ASSQSPGQGGEKLF TRBD1 TRBV4-2
ASSLAQANYGYT NA TRBV7-2
ASSPTTGTGSREQY TRBD1 TRBV11-2
ASSGQPKMYSPNYGYT NA TRBV6-1
ASSAVAGGSYEQY TRBD2 TRBV7-2
ASSRPGTGKETQY NA TRBV6-5
ASSPLDRPRETQY NA TRBV7-2
SPTPGVGQPQH NA TRBV29-1
ASSPDNLYGYT NA TRBV27
ASSPGASGPQSTDTQY TRBD2 TRBV5-1
ASSVLAGYEQY TRBD2 TRBV25-1
ASFPRGTDTEAF NA TRBV6-1
ASSQTSGGYNEQF TRBD2 TRBV6-1
ASSQRASFVTLH NA TRBV14
ASSPESLSYNEQF NA TRBV7-2
ASRFGLAGGNYNEQF TRBD2 TRBV5-5